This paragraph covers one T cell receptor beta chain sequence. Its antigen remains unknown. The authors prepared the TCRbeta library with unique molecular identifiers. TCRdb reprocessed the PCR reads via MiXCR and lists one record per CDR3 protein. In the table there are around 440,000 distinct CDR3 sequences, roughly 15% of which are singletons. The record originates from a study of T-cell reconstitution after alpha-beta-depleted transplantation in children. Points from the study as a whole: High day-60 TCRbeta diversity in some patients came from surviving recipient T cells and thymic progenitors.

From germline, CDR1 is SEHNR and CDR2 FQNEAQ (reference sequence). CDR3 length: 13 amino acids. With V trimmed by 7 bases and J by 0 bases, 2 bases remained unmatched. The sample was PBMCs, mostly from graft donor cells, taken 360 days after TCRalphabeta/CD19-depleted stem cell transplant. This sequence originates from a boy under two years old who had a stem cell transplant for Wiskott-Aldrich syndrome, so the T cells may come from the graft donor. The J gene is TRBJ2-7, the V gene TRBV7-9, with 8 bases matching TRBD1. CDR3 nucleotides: TGTGCCAGCACGACAGGGGACTCCTACGAGCAGTACTTC. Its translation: CASTTGDSYEQYF.